The 17 T cell receptor beta chains given below trace back to one sample, sequenced in a study of T cells after yellow fever vaccination (dated by TCRdb to 2018 to 2020). Taken with the paper, the label for treatment or condition translates to: live attenuated yellow fever vaccine strain. Receptor libraries were prepared by 5' RACE. Sequencer: Illumina NovaSeq 6000. Clones were called with MiXCR by TCRdb after fastp trimmed the public reads at Q25, and only in-frame beta chains were retained. All rows with the same CDR3 protein become a single entry with the most common DNA and genes. The sample table lists 50,000 to 75,000 distinct CDR3 sequences, approximately 6% of them with a count of one. Jointly, the top ten make up about 28% of the sample. Source: PBMCs, either bulk or a sorted T-cell subset (CD4+, CD8+, memory, or dextramer-sorted; not recorded which), taken on the day of the yellow fever booster vaccination. The origin of the receptors is a young man who received the YFV17D yellow fever vaccine.

This clonotype was seen many times. This chain uses TRBV9 with TRBJ2-7; possibly TRBD1 for D (6 bases). Trimming cost V 3 bases and J 0 bases, with 10 bases left between them. The germline V gene has CDR1 SGDLS and CDR2 YYNGEE. This CDR3 spans 14 amino acids. The CDR3 protein is CASSGRDNSYEQYF. In DNA form, the CDR3 reads TGTGCCAGCAGCGGCCGGGACAACTCCTACGAGCAGTACTTC.

The rearrangement joins TRBV7-2 to TRBJ1-2; D may be TRBD1 (5 bases). The CDR3 consists of 13 residues. V lost 3 bases and J 10 bases, leaving 15 bases between the germline ends. From germline, CDR1 is SGHTA and CDR2 FQGNSA. As DNA, the CDR3 is TGTGCCAGCAGCTTCGTACCTCTCGGGGCCTACACCTTC. Encoded protein: CASSFVPLGAYTF.

The V call is TRBV5-5, the J call TRBJ2-1; maybe TRBD2 (7 bases). V was trimmed by 5 bases and J by 4 bases, leaving 13 bases between them. Germline lookup yields CDR1 SGHKS and CDR2 YYEKEE (reference sequence). The CDR3 spans 14 residues. The CDR3 coding sequence is TGTGCCAGCAGAGCGGGACACCCTTACAATGAGCAGTTCTTC. It is translated as CASRAGHPYNEQFF.

This clonotype was counted only a few times. This sequence joins TRBV7-9 and TRBJ2-1, with TRBD1 as a possible D gene (6 bases). Germline V gene lookup returns CDR1 SEHNR and CDR2 FQNEAQ (reference sequence). The V end lost 5 bases, the J end lost 0 bases, and 17 bases lay between the germline ends. CDR3 size: 17 residues. CDR3 amino acids: CASSRAPTGLSYNEQFF. In DNA form, the CDR3 reads TGTGCCAGCAGCCGAGCACCGACAGGCCTCTCCTACAATGAGCAGTTCTTC. The complete variable domain, with remaining parts taken from reference TRBV7-9 and TRBJ2-1, reads DTGVSQNPRHKITKRGQNVTFRCDPISEHNRLYWYRQTLGQGPEFLTYFQNEAQLEKSRLLSDRFSAERPKGSFSTLEIQRTEQGDSAMYLCASSRAPTGLSYNEQFFGPGTRLTVL.

This clonotype was seen more than once but under ten times. The rearrangement joins TRBV4-1 to TRBJ2-1; TRBD1 matches at 7 bases. CDR1 MGHRA and CDR2 YSYEKL come from the germline V gene. After removal of 3 bases from V and 5 bases from J, the junction contained 7 bases not matched to a gene. The CDR3 has 15 residues. CDR3 sequence (DNA): TGCGCCAGCAGCCAGCCGACAGGGCCTCACAATGAGCAGTTCTTC. Residues: CASSQPTGPHNEQFF.

At least ten counts were recorded for this clonotype. The V and J genes are TRBV9 and TRBJ1-1, with D hard to call. Germline assignment: CDR1 SGDLS and CDR2 YYNGEE. CDR3 length: 13 residues. V lost 3 bases and J lost 3, with 9 bases in between. The CDR3, as DNA: TGTGCCAGCAGCGCGGAGGTGTACACTGAAGCTTTCTTT. Amino acids: CASSAEVYTEAFF.

This clonotype was seen at least ten times. The chain employs TRBV20-1 and TRBJ2-3, with D possibly TRBD2 on 7 matching bases. Trimming cost V 4 bases and J 7 bases, with 15 bases left between them. The CDR3 contains 13 residues. Germline values: CDR1 DFQATT, CDR2 SNEGSKA (reference sequence). The CDR3 bases are TGCAGTGCTAAACGCGGGGGCACGTATACGCAGTATTTT. Translating gives CSAKRGGTYTQYF.

In its sample, this clonotype was seen many times. J is TRBJ1-1 and V is TRBV29-1, with D tentatively TRBD1 (6 bases). Deletions cut 4 bases from V and 5 bases from J, with 14 bases between. Germline V gene data show CDR1 as SQVTM and CDR2 as ANQGSEA. The CDR3 extends over 13 amino acids. The CDR3 DNA sequence: TGCAGCGTTGGCGGGGGCCGAGGGACTGAAGCTTTCTTT. Translating gives CSVGGGRGTEAFF. Based on the CDR3 plus reference TRBV29-1 and TRBJ1-1, the full variable domain is SAVISQKPSRDICQRGTSLTIQCQVDSQVTMMFWYRQQPGQSLTLIATANQGSEATYESGFVIDKFPISRPNLTFSTLTVSNMSPEDSSIYLCSVGGGRGTEAFFGQGTRLTVV.

This clonotype was detected many times. The genes are TRBV15 and TRBJ2-3; perhaps D is TRBD1 or TRBD2 (6 bases each). V lost 5 bases and J 1 base, leaving 13 bases between the germline ends. CDR1 is LNHNV, CDR2 YYDKDF, per germline (reference sequence). CDR3 size: 15 residues. The CDR3 DNA reads as TGTGCCACCAGCTCCAAGGAGGGGGGCACAGATACGCAGTATTTT. Translating gives CATSSKEGGTDTQYF.

This clonotype was seen at least ten times. J is TRBJ1-6 and V is TRBV27; TRBD1 aligns across 7 bases. Per germline, CDR1 MNHEY and CDR2 SMNVEV (reference sequence). The trim removed 4 bases at V and 7 bases at J, leaving 7 bases unmatched. The length of the CDR3 is 15 residues. CDR3 in DNA: TGTGCCAGCAGTTCGGCCGGGACAGCAAATTCACCCCTCCACTTT. This gives the protein CASSSAGTANSPLHF.

V gene TRBV7-9 combines with J gene TRBJ2-3; no definite D call. The CDR3 covers 14 residues. The V gene lost 1 base and the J gene lost 6 bases, with 11 bases spanning the gap. Germline V gene sequence: CDR1 SEHNR, CDR2 FQNEAQ (reference sequence). For the CDR3, the DNA is TGTGCCAGCAGCTTAGGCTTTGGTTCCGATACGCAGTATTTT. Its translation is CASSLGFGSDTQYF.

The chain is built from TRBV4-1 and TRBJ1-1, with 8 bases aligning to TRBD1. After removal of 4 bases from V and 5 bases from J, the junction contained 6 bases not matched to a gene. This CDR3 region has 14 residues. CDR1 and CDR2 (germline): MGHRA, YSYEKL. The CDR3 loop reads CASSRGQGGTEAFF. DNA of the CDR3: TGCGCCAGCAGCCGAGGACAGGGCGGGACTGAAGCTTTCTTT.

The V gene is TRBV11-2, the J gene TRBJ2-2; D ambiguous. CDR1 and CDR2 (germline): SGHAT, FQNNGV. The CDR3 is made up of 12 amino acids. V was cut by 5 bases and J by 8 bases, with 9 bases left in between. The CDR3 spells CASSLRMGELFF. The DNA for the CDR3 is TGTGCCAGCAGCCTTAGAATGGGGGAGCTGTTTTTT.

This clonotype was seen repeatedly, ten times or more. This chain uses TRBV27 with TRBJ2-7, with a possible D match to TRBD2 (5 bases). Germline V gene lookup returns CDR1 MNHEY and CDR2 SMNVEV (reference sequence). CDR3 length equals 13 residues. Between the trimmed V and J ends, which lost 3 bases and 2 bases, there was a span of 8 bases. The CDR3: CASSFSAAYEQYF. The CDR3 nucleotides are TGTGCCAGCAGTTTTTCAGCGGCCTACGAGCAGTACTTC.

This clonotype was seen many times. This chain joins TRBV5-1 and TRBJ2-4, with D possibly matching TRBD1 (6 bases). Looked up from germline, CDR1 is SGHRS and CDR2 is YFSETQ. There are 15 residues in the CDR3. Trimming removed 2 bases at V and 6 bases at J, with 15 bases between. For the CDR3, the DNA is TGCGCCAGCAGCTTAACGGGACAAGAGGGAAACATTCAGTACTTC. Protein: CASSLTGQEGNIQYF.

The V gene is TRBV7-2, the J gene TRBJ2-3; 10 positions agree with TRBD2. The CDR3 has 13 amino acids. The V gene end was trimmed by 3 bases and the J gene end by 9 bases; junction bases not matched to a gene: 3. The germline V gene encodes CDR1 SGHTA and CDR2 FQGNSA. The CDR3 sequence: CASSFQAGGTQYF. The CDR3 DNA follows: TGTGCCAGCAGCTTTCAAGCGGGGGGGACGCAGTATTTT.

This sequence joins TRBV2 and TRBJ2-3, with D uncertain. CDR3 length: 15 residues. Germline CDR1 reads SNHLY; CDR2 reads FYNNEI. V was pared by 3 bases and J by 0 bases, with 10 bases between. The CDR3: CASSDTAISTDTQYF. The CDR3 DNA reads TGTGCCAGCAGTGATACGGCTATTAGCACAGATACGCAGTATTTT.